A single sample gave rise to the 3 T cell receptor beta chains below, sequenced in a study of cytomegalovirus exposure and HLA in healthy donors. Both 60 Vbeta primers and 13 Jbeta primers went into the PCR. The table came from immunoSEQ multiplex PCR; TCRdb's copy has only in-frame clones and leaves some out. The sample includes about 200,000 clones, about 80% of them seen just once. Sequencing used PBMCs. The receptors originated from a woman aged 25 to 39 in good health and CMV-seronegative.

The rearrangement uses TRBV5-1 and TRBJ1-1; D might be TRBD1 (6 bases). The V and J ends lost 4 bases and 5 bases respectively, with 21 bases between them. The CDR3 extends over 16 amino acids. Germline V gene sequence: CDR1 SGHRS, CDR2 YFSETQ. The CDR3 loop is CASSQTGSVMYTEAFF. CDR3 DNA sequence: TGCGCCAGCAGCCAAACAGGGTCGGTAATGTATACTGAAGCTTTCTTT. Full variable domain (outside the CDR3, taken from reference TRBV5-1 and TRBJ1-1): KAGVTQTPRYLIKTRGQQVTLSCSPISGHRSVSWYQQTPGQGLQFLFEYFSETQRNKGNFPGRFSGRQFSNSRSEMNVSTLELGDSALYLCASSQTGSVMYTEAFFGQGTRLTVV.

This clone has more than one count but fewer than ten. The chain joins TRBV19 to TRBJ1-1; D is unclear. Germline V gene sequence: CDR1 LNHDA, CDR2 SQIVND (reference sequence). This CDR3 is 13 amino acids long. Trimming pared 7 bases from V and 4 bases from J, leaving 13 bases between. The CDR3 reads CASTTDKFTEAFF. The DNA for the CDR3 is TGTGCCAGTACTACCGACAAATTCACTGAAGCTTTCTTT.

The rearrangement uses TRBV27 and TRBJ2-3, with no clear D. The CDR3 is 14 amino acids. V lost 6 bases and J 1 base, leaving 11 bases between the germline ends. CDR1 is MNHEY and CDR2 is SMNVEV in the germline V gene (reference sequence). The CDR3 region has the DNA TGTGCCAGCAGCTACAGCTTGCGCACAGATACGCAGTATTTT. Protein: CASSYSLRTDTQYF.